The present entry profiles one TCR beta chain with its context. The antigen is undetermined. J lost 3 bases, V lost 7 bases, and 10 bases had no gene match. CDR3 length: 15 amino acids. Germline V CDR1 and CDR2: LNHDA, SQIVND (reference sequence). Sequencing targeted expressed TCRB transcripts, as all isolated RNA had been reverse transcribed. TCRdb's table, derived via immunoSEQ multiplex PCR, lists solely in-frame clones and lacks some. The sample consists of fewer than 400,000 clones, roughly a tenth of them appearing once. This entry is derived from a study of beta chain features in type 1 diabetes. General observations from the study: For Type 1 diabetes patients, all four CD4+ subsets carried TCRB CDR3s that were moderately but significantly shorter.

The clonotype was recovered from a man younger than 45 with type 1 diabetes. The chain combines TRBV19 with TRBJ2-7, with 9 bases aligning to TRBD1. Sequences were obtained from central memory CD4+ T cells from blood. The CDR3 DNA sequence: TGTGCCAGTACCGGAAGGCGGACAGGGGACTACGAGCAGTACTTC. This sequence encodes CASTGRRTGDYEQYF.